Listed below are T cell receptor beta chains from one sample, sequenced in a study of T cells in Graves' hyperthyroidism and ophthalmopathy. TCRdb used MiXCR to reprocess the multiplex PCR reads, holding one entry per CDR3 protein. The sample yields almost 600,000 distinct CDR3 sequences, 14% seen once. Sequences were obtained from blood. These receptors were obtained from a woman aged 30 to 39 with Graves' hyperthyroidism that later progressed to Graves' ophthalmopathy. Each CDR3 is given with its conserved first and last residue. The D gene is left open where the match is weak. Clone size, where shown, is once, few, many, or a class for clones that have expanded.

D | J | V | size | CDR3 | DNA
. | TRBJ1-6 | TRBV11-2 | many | CASSLGRQYNSPLHF | TGTGCCAGCAGCTTAGGTCGGCAATATAATTCACCCCTCCACTTT
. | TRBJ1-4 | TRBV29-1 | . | CSVPGPTNEKLFF | TGCAGCGTTCCAGGCCCCACTAATGAAAAACTGTTTTTT
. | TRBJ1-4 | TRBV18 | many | CASSTTYEKLFF | TGTGCCAGCTCAACCACATATGAAAAACTGTTTTTT
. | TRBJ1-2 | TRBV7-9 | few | CASSVTGIQGYTF | TGTGCCAGCAGCGTAACAGGGATCCAGGGCTACACCTTC
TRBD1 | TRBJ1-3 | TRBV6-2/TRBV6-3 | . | CAGKRDRERGTIYF | TGTGCCGGAAAGAGGGACAGGGAGAGGGGCACCATATATTTT
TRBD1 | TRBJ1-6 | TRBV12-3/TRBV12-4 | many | CASSTRQGDSPLHF | TGTGCCAGCAGTACCCGACAGGGGGATTCACCCCTCCACTTT
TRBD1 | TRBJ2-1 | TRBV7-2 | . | CASSSTTGGIYEQFF | TGTGCCAGCAGCTCTACGACAGGGGGAATCTATGAGCAGTTCTTC
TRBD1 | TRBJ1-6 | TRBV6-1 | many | CASSQWAGGNNSPLHF | TGTGCCAGCAGCCAATGGGCAGGGGGAAATAATTCACCCCTCCACTTT
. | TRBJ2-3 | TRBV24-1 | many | CATSDLEPLAEGADTQYF | TGTGCCACCAGTGATCTGGAGCCTCTAGCGGAGGGGGCAGATACGCAGTATTTT
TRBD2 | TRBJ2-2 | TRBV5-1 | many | CASSLRSAGGPFNTGELFF | TGCGCCAGCAGCTTGCGTTCAGCGGGAGGGCCATTCAACACCGGGGAGCTGTTTTTT
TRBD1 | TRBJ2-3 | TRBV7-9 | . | CASSLARGQGKEADTQYF | TGTGCCAGCAGCTTAGCGAGGGGACAGGGGAAGGAAGCAGATACGCAGTATTTT
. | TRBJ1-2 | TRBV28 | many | CASSLPGGFNPYNYGYTF | TGTGCCAGCAGTTTGCCCGGAGGGTTCAATCCCTATAACTATGGCTACACCTTC
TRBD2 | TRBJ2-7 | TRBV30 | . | CAWGFSSGLASISSYEQYF | TGTGCCTGGGGTTTTTCTTCGGGACTAGCGTCAATTAGCTCCTACGAGCAGTACTTC
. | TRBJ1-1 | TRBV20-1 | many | CSAEVSGTEAFF | TGCAGTGCCGAAGTCTCCGGGACTGAAGCTTTCTTT
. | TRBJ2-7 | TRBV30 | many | CAWTSQRARNEQYF | TGTGCCTGGACTTCACAGAGGGCTCGGAACGAGCAGTACTTC
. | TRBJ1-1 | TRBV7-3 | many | CASSRGGRGEAFF | TGTGCCAGCAGCCGCGGGGGGAGGGGTGAAGCTTTCTTT
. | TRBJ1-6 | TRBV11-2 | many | CASSPLNSPLHF | TGTGCCAGCAGCCCACTTAATTCACCCCTCCACTTT
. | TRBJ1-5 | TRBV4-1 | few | CASSRDLNQPQHF | TGCGCCAGCAGCCGGGACCTCAATCAGCCCCAGCATTTT
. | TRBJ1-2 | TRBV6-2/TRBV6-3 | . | CASSSRGESTGYTF | TGTGCCAGCAGTTCCCGGGGGGAATCAACCGGCTACACCTTC
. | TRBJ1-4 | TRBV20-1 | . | CSAVVGQNEKLFF | TGCAGTGCAGTGGTGGGCCAGAATGAAAAACTGTTTTTT
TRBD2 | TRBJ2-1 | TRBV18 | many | CASSPLAGDLGEQFF | TGTGCCAGCTCACCATTAGCGGGAGATCTAGGGGAGCAGTTCTTC
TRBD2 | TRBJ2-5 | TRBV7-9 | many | CASSLARLAGGLVQETQYF | TGTGCCAGCAGCTTAGCGCGGCTAGCGGGAGGCCTCGTCCAAGAGACCCAGTACTTC
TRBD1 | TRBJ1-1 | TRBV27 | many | CASRGQGGGTEAFF | TGTGCCAGCAGGGGACAGGGGGGGGGAACTGAAGCTTTCTTT
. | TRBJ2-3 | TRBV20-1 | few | CSARAGVSTDTQYF | TGCAGTGCTAGGGCCGGGGTTAGCACAGATACGCAGTATTTT
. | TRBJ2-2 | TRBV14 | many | CASSRRGENTGELFF | TGTGCCAGCAGCCGGAGGGGGGAGAACACCGGGGAGCTGTTTTTT
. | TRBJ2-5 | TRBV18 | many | CASSPTGRETQYF | TGTGCCAGCTCACCGACTGGGCGAGAGACCCAGTACTTC
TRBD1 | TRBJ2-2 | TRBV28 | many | CASSFSGRGHPGELFF | TGTGCCAGCAGTTTCTCAGGCAGGGGGCATCCCGGGGAGCTGTTTTTT
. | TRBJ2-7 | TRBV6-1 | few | CASSFGPNGAEQYF | TGTGCCAGCAGCTTTGGCCCCAATGGGGCCGAGCAGTACTTC
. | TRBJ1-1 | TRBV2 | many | CASNRRGGAEAFF | TGTGCCAGCAACAGGAGGGGGGGCGCTGAAGCTTTCTTT
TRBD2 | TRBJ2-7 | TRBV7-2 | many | CASSFVLAGGYEQYF | TGTGCCAGCAGCTTTGTACTAGCGGGGGGCTACGAGCAGTACTTC
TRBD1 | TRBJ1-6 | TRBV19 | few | CASAGQGGGNSPLHF | TGTGCCAGCGCTGGACAGGGTGGCGGGAATTCACCCCTCCACTTT
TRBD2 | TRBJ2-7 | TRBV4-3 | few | CASSQDGASGSHRVYEQYF | TGCGCCAGCAGCCAAGATGGGGCTAGCGGGAGTCATAGGGTTTACGAGCAGTACTTC
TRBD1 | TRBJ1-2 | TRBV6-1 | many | CASTKTGQGYYGYTF | TGTGCCAGCACCAAAACCGGACAGGGTTACTATGGCTACACCTTC
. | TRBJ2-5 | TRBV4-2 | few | CASSPQDGRETQYF | TGTGCCAGCAGTCCCCAAGACGGGAGAGAGACCCAGTACTTC
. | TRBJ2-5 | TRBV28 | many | CASSLPLPGLQTQYF | TGTGCCAGCAGTTTACCCCTCCCTGGCCTCCAGACCCAGTACTTC
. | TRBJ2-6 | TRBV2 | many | CASSFTQNPGANVLTF | TGTGCCAGCAGCTTCACCCAAAACCCTGGGGCCAACGTCCTGACTTTC
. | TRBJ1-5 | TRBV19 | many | CASNVGIQPQHF | TGTGCCAGTAATGTAGGGATCCAGCCCCAGCATTTT
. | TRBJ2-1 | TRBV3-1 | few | CASSPGTVLSEQFF | TGTGCCAGCAGCCCCGGGACTGTCCTTTCTGAGCAGTTCTTC
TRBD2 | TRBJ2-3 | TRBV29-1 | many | CSAAGLAGVGDTQYF | TGCAGCGCCGCGGGACTAGCGGGAGTGGGAGATACGCAGTATTTT
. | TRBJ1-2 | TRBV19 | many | CASSMGTRGYTF | TGTGCCAGTAGTATGGGGACAAGGGGCTACACCTTC
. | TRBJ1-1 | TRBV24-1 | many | CATTSGPGGNTEAFF | TGTGCCACCACTTCGGGGCCCGGAGGGAACACTGAAGCTTTCTTT
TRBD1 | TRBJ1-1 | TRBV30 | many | CAWIRQGTEAFF | TGTGCCTGGATACGACAGGGCACTGAAGCTTTCTTT
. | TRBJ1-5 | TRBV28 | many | CASRPRERPQHF | TGTGCCAGCAGGCCCAGGGAGCGGCCCCAGCATTTT
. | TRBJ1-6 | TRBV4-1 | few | CASSPGIPGRNSPLHF | TGCGCCAGCAGCCCGGGCATCCCGGGGCGGAATTCACCCCTCCACTTT
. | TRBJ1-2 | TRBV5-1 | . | CASSSGEPDYTF | TGCGCCAGCAGCTCAGGGGAGCCGGACTACACCTTC
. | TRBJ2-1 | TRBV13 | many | CASSLYVRGGNEQFF | TGTGCCAGCAGCTTATACGTAAGGGGGGGTAATGAGCAGTTCTTC
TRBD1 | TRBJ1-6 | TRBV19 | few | CASSIQYPGTVYNSPLHF | TGTGCCAGTAGTATCCAGTACCCCGGGACAGTCTATAATTCACCCCTCCACTTT
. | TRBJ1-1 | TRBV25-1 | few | CASSESTDLNTEAFF | TGTGCCAGCAGTGAATCGACGGACTTGAACACTGAAGCTTTCTTT
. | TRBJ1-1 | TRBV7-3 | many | CASSYRSGNTEAFF | TGTGCCAGCAGCTACAGATCAGGCAACACTGAAGCTTTCTTT
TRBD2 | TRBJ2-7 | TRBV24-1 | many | CATSDRTSGLLEQYF | TGTGCCACCAGTGATCGGACTAGCGGGCTTCTCGAGCAGTACTTC
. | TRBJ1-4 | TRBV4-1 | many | CASSQDLKGTSHEKLFF | TGCGCCAGCAGCCAAGATTTGAAGGGGACATCTCATGAAAAACTGTTTTTT
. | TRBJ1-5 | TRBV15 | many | CATSRDIGGNQPQHF | TGTGCCACCAGCAGAGATATAGGCGGGAATCAGCCCCAGCATTTT
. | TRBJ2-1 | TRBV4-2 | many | CASSQGSDSYNEQFF | TGTGCCAGCAGCCAAGGTTCAGACTCCTACAATGAGCAGTTCTTC
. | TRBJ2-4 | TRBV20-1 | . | CSADPSGGRKNIQYF | TGCAGTGCTGACCCCTCTGGGGGGCGTAAAAACATTCAGTACTTC
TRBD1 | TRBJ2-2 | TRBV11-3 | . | CASTQGQGARGELFF | TGTGCCAGCACTCAGGGACAGGGGGCCCGCGGGGAGCTGTTTTTT
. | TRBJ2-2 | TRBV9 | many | CASSVEAGSPVLFF | TGTGCCAGCAGCGTAGAGGCAGGGTCGCCGGTGCTGTTTTTT
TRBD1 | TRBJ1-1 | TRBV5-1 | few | CASSRDGTGGTEAFF | TGCGCCAGCAGCCGAGACGGGACAGGGGGAACTGAAGCTTTCTTT
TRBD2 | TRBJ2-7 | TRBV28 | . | CASRQAGGPEQYF | TGTGCCAGCAGGCAAGCGGGAGGACCCGAGCAGTACTTC
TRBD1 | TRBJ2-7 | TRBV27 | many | CASRGDRAPYEQYF | TGTGCCAGCAGGGGGGACAGGGCACCCTACGAGCAGTACTTC